The next 28 T cell receptor beta chains were all read from a single sample in a study of cytomegalovirus exposure and HLA in healthy donors. Assay used: immunoSEQ multiplex PCR; TCRdb lists only in-frame clones, some missing. The sample yields some 170,000 clones, approximately 86% seen once. The sequencing input was PBMCs. The source is a young woman in good health and CMV-seronegative.

The V gene is TRBV21-1, the J gene TRBJ2-7; the table's D gene call, TRBD1, was not cross checked with the DNA. TRBV21-1 is shown as a pseudogene. The CDR3 has 17 residues. CDR3 sequence reads: CASSGPEGQGSSYEQYF. CDR3 DNA sequence: TGTGCCAGCAGCGGTCCCGAAGGACAGGGGAGTTCCTACGAGCAGTACTTC.

This rearrangement joins TRBV6-1 to TRBJ1-1; TRBD1 might be the D (5 bases). CDR1 and CDR2 (germline): MNHNS, SASEGT. Trimming pared 5 bases from V and 4 bases from J, leaving 11 bases between. There are 13 residues in the CDR3. The CDR3 region is CASSPRDFTEAFF. CDR3 DNA: TGTGCCAGCAGTCCACGGGACTTCACTGAAGCTTTCTTT.

This chain uses TRBV4-1 with TRBJ2-7; D possibly corresponds to TRBD2 (5 bases). This CDR3 comprises 15 residues. Trimming shortened V by 1 base and J by 2 bases, and 12 bases separated the two germline ends. Germline V gives CDR1 MGHRA, CDR2 YSYEKL. CDR3 in amino acids: CASSQALGVTYEQYF. CDR3 nucleotides: TGCGCCAGCAGCCAAGCCCTGGGAGTAACCTACGAGCAGTACTTC.

V is TRBV28 and J is TRBJ2-7; possible D gene TRBD2, 6 bases. V lost 8 bases and J 0 bases, leaving 11 bases between the germline ends. CDR1 is MDHEN and CDR2 is SYDVKM in the germline V gene. The CDR3 consists of 13 residues. The CDR3 protein is CASSAGSSYEQYF. The CDR3 bases are TGTGCCAGCTCAGCGGGCAGCTCCTACGAGCAGTACTTC.

The gene calls are TRBV5-1 and TRBJ1-4; tentative D call: TRBD1 (5 bases). Germline assignment: CDR1 SGHRS and CDR2 YFSETQ. The CDR3 loop spans 17 amino acids. V was trimmed by 0 bases and J by 6 bases, leaving 18 bases between them. CDR3 protein: CASSLGTRPTEDEKLFF. In DNA, the CDR3 is TGCGCCAGCAGCTTGGGGACACGGCCCACGGAAGATGAAAAACTGTTTTTT.

J is TRBJ1-1 and V is TRBV19, with a weak D call TRBD1 (6 bases). Trimming removed 0 bases at V and 2 bases at J, with 10 bases between. In germline, CDR1 is LNHDA, CDR2 SQIVND (reference sequence). The CDR3 has 15 residues. The DNA of the CDR3 is TGTGCCAGTAGTATAGAGGGTGGGGGCAACACTGAAGCTTTCTTT. Translation: CASSIEGGGNTEAFF.

The J gene is TRBJ2-2, the V gene TRBV7-2, with 10 positions matching TRBD2. V lost 6 bases and J lost 5; bases outside the gene matches: 12. CDR3 length: 17 amino acids. Germline CDR1 and CDR2: SGHTA and FQGNSA. CDR3 nucleotides: TGTGCCAGCAGAACGACCGGGACTAGCGTTAGGACCGGGGAGCTGTTTTTT. Translation gives CASRTTGTSVRTGELFF.

This chain joins TRBV6-1 and TRBJ2-5; D possibly corresponds to TRBD2 (5 bases). The germline CDR1 and CDR2 sequences are MNHNS and SASEGT. The CDR3 covers 14 residues. V lost 3 bases, J lost 2 bases, and 10 bases lay in between. The CDR3 loop is CASSDRTLQETQYF. The DNA of the CDR3 is TGTGCCAGCAGTGACCGGACTTTACAAGAGACCCAGTACTTC.

This clone occurred a few times. J is TRBJ2-1 and V is TRBV4-1; 10 bases line up with TRBD1. CDR1 is MGHRA, CDR2 YSYEKL, per germline. J was trimmed by 2 bases and V by 1 base; bases with no gene match: 5. CDR3 length: 17 residues. The CDR3 is CASSQGTGTGAYNEQFF. CDR3 nucleotides: TGCGCCAGCAGCCAAGGAACCGGGACAGGGGCCTACAATGAGCAGTTCTTC.

The table lists this clone with a count of one. The rearrangement joins TRBV27 to TRBJ1-2; a weak D match, TRBD1 (6 bases). CDR1 and CDR2 from the germline V gene are MNHEY and SMNVEV (reference sequence). V lost 3 bases and J lost 4, with 9 bases in between. This CDR3 has 13 amino acids. CDR3 nucleotides: TGTGCCAGCAGTTTGACAGGAACCTATGGCTACACCTTC. Translating it yields CASSLTGTYGYTF.

The chain joins TRBV2 to TRBJ2-4; D is undetermined. Germline V gene data show CDR1 as SNHLY and CDR2 as FYNNEI. V was cut by 4 bases and J by 7 bases, with 14 bases left in between. This CDR3 has 14 amino acids. CDR3 residues: CASSVWLDVNIQYF. The CDR3, as DNA: TGTGCCAGCAGTGTATGGCTAGACGTTAACATTCAGTACTTC.

This clone was detected once. This sample also contains other DNA sequences that code for the same CDR3. The CDR3 DNA follows: TGTGCCAGTAGTATAGTTCGGGGCACTGAAGCTTTCTTT. Its translation is CASSIVRGTEAFF. V is TRBV19 and J is TRBJ1-1, with D unresolved. V was trimmed by 1 base and J by 4 bases, leaving 7 bases between them. Germline V CDR1 and CDR2: LNHDA, SQIVND (reference sequence). The CDR3 sequence is 13 residues long.

A few counts support this clone. At one end the junction does not follow the germline gene, possibly because of a read error. J is TRBJ1-2 and V is TRBV28; no reliable D call. The CDR3 has 12 amino acids. Germline CDR1 MDHEN, CDR2 SYDVKM. CDR3 residues: CASSLPKYGYTF. CDR3 DNA: TGTGCCAGCAGTTTGCCTAAATATGGCTACACCTTC.

V and J are TRBV5-1 and TRBJ1-2, with no clear D. CDR3 length equals 15 residues. Germline V gives CDR1 SGHRS, CDR2 YFSETQ. The V gene lost 0 bases and the J gene lost 4 bases, with 13 bases spanning the gap. Here the CDR3 reads CASSLDPPGLYGYTF. Written as DNA, the CDR3 is TGCGCCAGCAGCTTGGACCCCCCAGGTCTCTATGGCTACACCTTC.

The chain carries TRBV5-8 and TRBJ1-3, with D possibly TRBD1 on 5 matching bases. The CDR3 length is 15 residues. The germline gives CDR1 SGHTS, CDR2 YDEGEE. V was clipped by 4 bases and J by 0 bases, with 11 bases between them. The CDR3 reads CASSRTGFSGNTIYF. For the CDR3, the DNA is TGTGCCAGCAGCCGAACAGGATTCTCTGGAAACACCATATATTTT.

This chain links TRBV5-6 with TRBJ2-1; TRBD2 matches 8 bases. Trimming removed 3 bases from V and 0 bases from J; junction bases left unmatched: 5. Germline V gene lookup returns CDR1 SGHDT and CDR2 YYEEEE. The CDR3 sequence is 16 residues long. The CDR3 nucleotides read TGTGCCAGCAGCTCCTTAGCGGGAAGCTCCTACAATGAGCAGTTCTTC. This translates into CASSSLAGSSYNEQFF.

The rearrangement joins TRBV2 to TRBJ2-3; 7 bases are shared with TRBD2. The CDR3 spans 15 residues. After removal of 3 bases from V and 0 bases from J, the junction contained 3 bases not matched to a gene. Germline CDR1 is SNHLY and CDR2 is FYNNEI. The CDR3, as DNA: TGTGCCAGCAGTGATCGGGAGGTGAGCACAGATACGCAGTATTTT. Protein sequence: CASSDREVSTDTQYF.

The chain joins TRBV18 to TRBJ2-7; D is possibly TRBD1 (5 bases). Germline V gives CDR1 KGHSH, CDR2 LQKENI. This CDR3 spans 17 amino acids. The V gene lost 2 bases and the J gene lost 1 base, with 18 bases spanning the gap. CDR3: CASSPEDTLPTSYEQYF. The CDR3 DNA is TGTGCCAGCTCACCAGAGGACACTTTACCGACTTCCTACGAGCAGTACTTC.

Comment on this clone: The junction departs from germline at one end; a sequencing error may be responsible. The J gene is TRBJ2-1, the V gene TRBV5-6; 13 nucleotides agree with TRBD2. The germline CDR1 and CDR2 sequences are SGHDT and YYEEEE. CDR3 length equals 13 residues. CDR3 sequence: CASSLGLAGGRVF. CDR3 DNA: TGTGCCAGCAGCTTGGGACTAGCGGGGGGCAGAGTCTTC.

The rearrangement links TRBV5-1 to TRBJ1-5, with 10 bases aligning to TRBD1. Germline-derived CDR1 and CDR2 are SGHRS and YFSETQ. The CDR3 is 15 residues long. The junction had 7 bases not matched to a gene; V was cut back by 4 bases and J by 6 bases. In nucleotides, the CDR3 is TGCGCCAGCAGCCCCGGGACAGGGGAAGGTCAGCCCCAGCATTTT. Protein product: CASSPGTGEGQPQHF.

V is TRBV11-2 and J is TRBJ2-2; 8 bases map to TRBD2. The ends lost 4 bases at V and 6 bases at J; junction bases unmatched: 4. Germline V gene lookup returns CDR1 SGHAT and CDR2 FQNNGV. CDR3 size: 14 residues. CDR3 coding DNA: TGTGCCAGCAGCTCTGGAGCGGGAGCCGGGGAGCTGTTTTTT. Protein product: CASSSGAGAGELFF.

The rearrangement joins TRBV25-1 to TRBJ2-7; no clear D gene. This CDR3 is built from 13 residues. CDR1 and CDR2 (germline): MGHDK, SYGVNS. Trimming pared 0 bases from V and 4 bases from J, leaving 7 bases between. CDR3 bases: TGTGCCAGCAGTGAATATGAGCCTTACGAGCAGTACTTC. As protein: CASSEYEPYEQYF.

The genes are TRBV7-9 and TRBJ1-1, with unresolved D. The CDR3 runs to 14 residues. V gave up 5 bases and J gave up 5 bases, with 15 bases separating them. Germline assignment: CDR1 SEHNR and CDR2 FQNEAQ (reference sequence). This chain's CDR3 is CASSPTRGGTEAFF. In nucleotides, the CDR3 is TGTGCCAGCAGCCCGACACGGGGAGGGACTGAAGCTTTCTTT.

The chain carries TRBV11-2 and TRBJ2-7, with TRBD1 identical over 9 bases. V lost 6 bases, J lost 2 bases, and 8 bases stayed unmatched. From germline, CDR1 is SGHAT and CDR2 FQNNGV. The CDR3 has 15 residues. The CDR3 DNA reads as TGTGCCAGCAGATCATTCCGGGACAGGGCCTACGAGCAGTACTTC. Its translation: CASRSFRDRAYEQYF.

This chain uses TRBV9 with TRBJ1-3; no reliable D call. The CDR3 is made up of 15 amino acids. V was pared by 2 bases and J by 0 bases, with 9 bases between. Germline V gene lookup returns CDR1 SGDLS and CDR2 YYNGEE. DNA for the CDR3: TGTGCCAGCAGCGTCGGACTGCTCTCTGGAAACACCATATATTTT. Translating it yields CASSVGLLSGNTIYF.

The chain recombines TRBV28 with TRBJ1-2, with TRBD1 identical over 9 bases. The germline CDR1 and CDR2 sequences are MDHEN and SYDVKM. This CDR3 comprises 18 residues. With 6 bases clipped from V and 1 base from J, the junction kept 15 bases outside the gene matches. CDR3 DNA: TGTGCCAGCAGCCTTCTTGTAAGGACAGGGGAGGGTAACTATGGCTACACCTTC. It encodes CASSLLVRTGEGNYGYTF.

The chain couples TRBV7-2 to TRBJ2-1; 7 bases map to TRBD1. Germline trimming cut 5 bases from V and 0 bases from J; bases unmatched to any gene: 7. This CDR3 comprises 16 residues. Germline V lookup: CDR1 SGHTA, CDR2 FQGNSA. The CDR3 DNA is TGTGCCAGCAGCGTCCGACAGGGAAGCTCCTACAATGAGCAGTTCTTC. Protein product: CASSVRQGSSYNEQFF.

The count of this clone is one. V usage is TRBV30 and J usage is TRBJ2-1; 7 positions match TRBD2. Germline V gene lookup returns CDR1 GTSNPN and CDR2 SVGIG (reference sequence). Unmatched junction bases numbered 11, after V lost 5 bases and J lost 4 bases. The CDR3 spans 15 residues. The CDR3 spells CAWSKGGTDYNEQFF. CDR3 sequence (DNA): TGTGCCTGGTCCAAGGGAGGGACGGATTACAATGAGCAGTTCTTC.